These 28 T cell receptor beta chains originate from one sample sequenced in a study of T cells in Graves' hyperthyroidism and ophthalmopathy. Amplification targeted TCR beta CDR3 regions from RNA transcripts. A set of HTBI primers served as the primers for a first-round RT-PCR of the TCR CDR3. TCRdb used MiXCR to reprocess the multiplex PCR reads, holding one entry per CDR3 protein. This sample yields approximately 870,000 distinct CDR3 sequences, of which around 39% are seen a single time; approximately 10% belongs to the top ten. Sequencing used blood. These receptors all come from a man between 18 and 29 years old with Graves' hyperthyroidism.

This clonotype was detected ten times or more. The chain uses TRBV29-1 and TRBJ1-4, with 9 bases fitting TRBD1. The J segment lost 7 bases and the V segment lost 0 bases, leaving 6 bases of the junction unmatched. CDR1 is SQVTM and CDR2 is ANQGSEA in the germline V gene. CDR3 size: 15 residues. CDR3 sequence: CSVEDQGQGGEKLFF. DNA for the CDR3: TGCAGCGTTGAAGATCAGGGACAGGGAGGTGAAAAACTGTTTTTT.

The chain is built from TRBV12-3 or TRBV12-4 and TRBJ2-5; the D is unclear. The CDR3 covers 13 residues. V was clipped by 4 bases and J by 5 bases, with 11 bases between them. CDR3 nucleotides: TGTGCCAGCAGTTGGATCGGTGCTGAGACCCAGTACTTC. It encodes CASSWIGAETQYF.

V gene TRBV7-9 combines with J gene TRBJ2-5; D unclear. V was cut by 5 bases and J by 2 bases, with 18 bases left in between. Germline values: CDR1 SEHNR, CDR2 FQNEAQ (reference sequence). This CDR3 has 16 amino acids. The CDR3 spells CASSQRRTDGQETQYF. CDR3 DNA: TGTGCCAGCAGCCAACGCCGCACGGACGGTCAAGAGACCCAGTACTTC.

This clonotype appeared a single time. V and J are TRBV29-1 and TRBJ1-4, with TRBD1 identical over 10 bases. This CDR3 region has 13 residues. The V gene end was trimmed by 4 bases and the J gene end by 7 bases; junction bases not matched to a gene: 3. The germline V gene has CDR1 SQVTM and CDR2 ANQGSEA. CDR3: CSVARTGGEKLFF. The DNA for the CDR3 is TGCAGCGTTGCCCGGACAGGGGGTGAAAAACTGTTTTTT.

The chain carries TRBV5-1 and TRBJ1-4; TRBD1 might be the D (5 bases). In germline, CDR1 is SGHRS, CDR2 YFSETQ. V gave up 2 bases and J gave up 2 bases, with 10 bases separating them. This CDR3 region has 15 residues. The chain's CDR3 is CASSFFGGTNEKLFF. CDR3 coding DNA: TGCGCCAGCAGCTTTTTCGGGGGGACTAATGAAAAACTGTTTTTT.

The rearrangement joins TRBV4-3 to TRBJ2-6, with 8 bases fitting TRBD1. This CDR3 is built from 16 residues. Unmatched junction bases numbered 5, after V lost 4 bases and J lost 3 bases. CDR1 and CDR2 from the germline V gene are LGHNA and YSLEER. The DNA for the CDR3 is TGCGCCAGCAGCCCAAAGGACAGGGATGGGGCCAACGTCCTGACTTTC. Protein product: CASSPKDRDGANVLTF.

The chain is built from TRBV12-3 or TRBV12-4 and TRBJ2-7; 13 nucleotides line up with TRBD2. This CDR3 spans 15 amino acids. Germline trimming cut 5 bases from V and 7 bases from J; bases unmatched to any gene: 8. The CDR3 region is CASSRTSGGSREQYF. As DNA, the CDR3 is TGTGCCAGCAGTCGGACTAGCGGGGGCTCCCGGGAGCAGTACTTC.

CDR3 protein: CASSVEGSSGANVLTF. As DNA, the CDR3 is TGTGCCAGCAGCGTAGAGGGATCTTCTGGGGCCAACGTCCTGACTTTC. The chain links TRBV9 to TRBJ2-6; D remains unclear. The CDR3 runs 16 residues. From germline, CDR1 is SGDLS and CDR2 YYNGEE. The V end was cut by 0 bases, the J end by 1 base, with 8 bases between.

The V and J genes are TRBV7-2 and TRBJ2-7, with 10 positions matching TRBD2. V gave up 5 bases and J gave up 3 bases; unmatched junction bases: 10. This CDR3 is built from 16 residues. Germline CDR1 and CDR2: SGHTA and FQGNSA. The chain's CDR3 is CASSPFFSGGIYEQYF. Here the CDR3 DNA reads TGTGCCAGCAGCCCTTTTTTTAGCGGGGGGATCTACGAGCAGTACTTC.

This clonotype occurred a few times. J is TRBJ1-1 and V is TRBV6-6; possible D gene TRBD1, 5 bases. Trimming cost V 7 bases and J 1 base, with 16 bases left between them. In germline, CDR1 is MNHNY, CDR2 SVGAGI (reference sequence). The CDR3 is made up of 15 amino acids. The CDR3 spells CASTPIRTSNTEAFF. As DNA, the CDR3 is TGTGCCAGCACCCCGATAAGGACATCGAACACTGAAGCTTTCTTT.

This clonotype came up a few times. This chain connects TRBV20-1 to TRBJ1-2; TRBD1 aligns across 7 bases. V gave up 4 bases and J gave up 2 bases; unmatched junction bases: 4. This CDR3 has 13 amino acids. Germline-derived CDR1 and CDR2 are DFQATT and SNEGSKA (reference sequence). CDR3 bases: TGCAGTGCTAAGGGGGGACAGAACTATGGCTACACCTTC. Translating gives CSAKGGQNYGYTF.

This clonotype has ten or more counts. The V and J genes are TRBV7-8 and TRBJ1-4; D unresolved. Germline lookup yields CDR1 SGHVS and CDR2 FQNEAQ. Trimming took off 1 base at V and 8 bases at J, with 5 bases between the two ends. This CDR3 contains 12 residues. The CDR3, as DNA: TGTGCCAGCAGCTTAGGAACAGAAAAACTGTTTTTT. Translation gives CASSLGTEKLFF.

This clonotype was counted ten times or more. The chain is built from TRBV15 and TRBJ2-2; TRBD1 matches 7 bases. This CDR3 is built from 15 residues. V gave up 1 base and J gave up 2 bases; unmatched junction bases: 1. Per germline, CDR1 LNHNV and CDR2 YYDKDF (reference sequence). This CDR3 is CATSRGDSNTGELFF. The CDR3 DNA is TGTGCCACCAGCAGAGGGGACAGTAACACCGGGGAGCTGTTTTTT.

Concerning this clonotype: A read error is possible here, since a much larger clone lies one base away. This chain uses TRBV10-3 with TRBJ1-2, with 7 bases fitting TRBD1. The germline V gene has CDR1 ENHRY and CDR2 SYGVKD. The CDR3 is made up of 14 amino acids. With 6 bases clipped from V and 11 bases from J, the junction kept 15 bases outside the gene matches. CDR3 sequence: CAISVSGTDLGYTF. The CDR3 DNA reads as TGTGCCATCAGCGTATCCGGGACAGACTTGGGGTACACCTTC.

The rearrangement links TRBV15 to TRBJ2-2; D tentatively reads TRBD1 or TRBD2 (6 bases each). The CDR3 sequence is 14 residues long. CDR1 is LNHNV and CDR2 is YYDKDF in the germline V gene (reference sequence). The V end lost 0 bases, the J end lost 6 bases, and 8 bases lay between the germline ends. The CDR3 here is CATSRERGPGELFF. For the CDR3, the DNA is TGTGCCACCAGCAGAGAACGGGGGCCCGGGGAGCTGTTTTTT. The full variable domain, with the rest looked up from reference TRBV15 and TRBJ2-2, is DAMVIQNPRYQVTQFGKPVTLSCSQTLNHNVMYWYQQKSSQAPKLLFHYYDKDFNNEADTPDNFQSRRPNTSFCFLDIRSPGLGDTAMYLCATSRERGPGELFFGEGSRLTVL.

Notes on this clonotype: This is likely a read error, given that the CDR3 carries no conserved phenylalanine or tryptophan at its end. J is TRBJ2-2 and V is TRBV5-1; unclear D gene. Deletions cut 1 base from V and 0 bases from J, with 10 bases between. CDR1 and CDR2 (germline): SGHRS, YFSETQ. The CDR3 length is 16 residues. CDR3 nucleotides: TGCGCCAGCAGCTTGTCGGGCAGCCCGAACACCGGGGAGCTGTTTCTT. Residues: CASSLSGSPNTGELFL.

The rearrangement links TRBV12-3 or TRBV12-4 to TRBJ2-7; 9 positions match TRBD1. With V trimmed by 5 bases and J by 7 bases, 6 bases remained unmatched. This CDR3 region has 13 residues. CDR3 sequence: CASSVQGAREQYF. CDR3 DNA: TGTGCCAGCAGTGTACAGGGGGCCCGAGAGCAGTACTTC.

The chain links TRBV20-1 to TRBJ1-3; 8 nucleotides line up with TRBD1. V lost 6 bases to trimming and J lost 4 bases; unmatched junction nucleotides: 8. CDR3 size: 14 residues. Germline V gene data show CDR1 as DFQATT and CDR2 as SNEGSKA (reference sequence). The CDR3 region has the DNA TGCAGTGCCAACCAGGGGGCTCGGGGAAACACCATATATTTT. Translation: CSANQGARGNTIYF.

This clonotype was counted only a few times. The V gene is TRBV9, the J gene TRBJ2-5; TRBD2 matches 10 bases. After removal of 1 base from V and 2 bases from J, the junction contained 5 bases not matched to a gene. Per the germline V gene, CDR1 is SGDLS and CDR2 is YYNGEE. The length of the CDR3 is 16 residues. The CDR3 DNA reads TGTGCCAGCAGCGTATTGAGCGGGGGGGGGCAAGAGACCCAGTACTTC. This translates into CASSVLSGGGQETQYF.

The CDR3 reads CASRQGLTGVYEQYF. DNA for the CDR3: TGCGCCAGCAGACAAGGACTGACAGGGGTCTACGAGCAGTACTTC. The genes are TRBV5-1 and TRBJ2-7; 8 bases map to TRBD1. In germline, CDR1 is SGHRS, CDR2 YFSETQ. The length of the CDR3 is 15 residues. V was pared by 5 bases and J by 3 bases, with 10 bases of the junction left unmatched.

V usage is TRBV7-6 and J usage is TRBJ2-1; a possible D gene is TRBD1 (6 bases). Germline loops: CDR1 SGHVS, CDR2 FNYEAQ. CDR3 length equals 18 residues. The V end lost 2 bases, the J end lost 0 bases, and 17 bases lay between the germline ends. CDR3 sequence (DNA): TGTGCCAGCAGCTTAAGGGCAAGGGGACAAATCTCCTACAATGAGCAGTTCTTC. Amino acids: CASSLRARGQISYNEQFF.

This chain connects TRBV5-1 to TRBJ2-2; D is unresolved. CDR1 SGHRS and CDR2 YFSETQ come from the germline V gene. The CDR3 consists of 14 residues. V dropped 5 bases and J dropped 2 bases, with 10 bases sitting between them. Written as DNA, the CDR3 is TGCGCCAGCAGACGGACGGAAAACACCGGGGAGCTGTTTTTT. This encodes CASRRTENTGELFF.

There are many counts of this clonotype. The rearrangement uses TRBV20-1 and TRBJ1-2; 9 nucleotides agree with TRBD1. The germline V gene encodes CDR1 DFQATT and CDR2 SNEGSKA (reference sequence). The CDR3 runs 14 residues. V lost 0 bases to trimming and J lost 7 bases; unmatched junction nucleotides: 6. The CDR3 sequence: CSARDRDRETGYTF. DNA for the CDR3: TGCAGTGCTAGAGATAGGGACAGGGAAACTGGCTACACCTTC.

Remarks on this clonotype: The junction differs from germline at one of its ends, possibly a read error. The chain joins TRBV7-1 to TRBJ1-5; D remains unclear. TRBV7-1 counts as an open reading frame of uncertain function. This CDR3 has 16 residues. The CDR3 here is CASSSPASHKDQPPHF. The DNA of the CDR3 is TGTGCCAGCAGCTCACCTGCAAGCCACAAGGATCAGCCCCCGCATTTT.

The table lists this clonotype with many counts. This chain joins TRBV7-2 and TRBJ1-2, with D possibly TRBD1 on 6 matching bases. The CDR3 consists of 13 residues. CDR1 and CDR2 from the germline V gene are SGHTA and FQGNSA. The germline V and J ends were trimmed by 3 bases and 8 bases, with 13 bases remaining between them. The CDR3 DNA reads TGTGCCAGCAGCTTGCTTGAGGGGGAGGGCTACACCTTC. Translating gives CASSLLEGEGYTF.

About this clonotype: One end of the junction is discordant with germline, which a read error may explain. This chain uses TRBV7-9 with TRBJ2-7, with D perhaps TRBD2 (5 bases). In germline, CDR1 is SEHNR, CDR2 FQNEAQ (reference sequence). The CDR3 contains 14 residues. In DNA, the CDR3 is TGTGCTAGCAGCCAACCTAGCCAATACTACGAGCAGTACTTC. As protein: CASSQPSQYYEQYF.

This clonotype was recorded many times. V and J are TRBV6-6 and TRBJ1-1; unclear D gene. Trimming shortened V by 3 bases and J by 11 bases, and 10 bases separated the two germline ends. Per germline, CDR1 MNHNY and CDR2 SVGAGI (reference sequence). The CDR3 totals 11 residues. CDR3 sequence: CASSYKGSAFF. CDR3 nucleotide sequence: TGTGCCAGCAGTTATAAGGGTTCGGCTTTCTTT.

V is TRBV15 and J is TRBJ1-2; the match to TRBD1 covers 7 bases. V was clipped by 2 bases and J by 4 bases; unmatched bases: 4. This CDR3 comprises 14 residues. Germline V lookup: CDR1 LNHNV, CDR2 YYDKDF (reference sequence). The CDR3 DNA follows: TGTGCCACCAGCAGACCCGACAGGGCCTATGGCTACACCTTC. It specifies CATSRPDRAYGYTF.